What follows are 28 T cell receptor beta chains derived from one specimen sequenced in a study of shared clonotypes between healthy human individuals. Here immunoSEQ multiplex PCR was the method, and the copy in TCRdb shows in-frame clones only, minus some. The sample consists of 400,000 to 600,000 clones, roughly 95% of them appearing once. Sequencing was performed on naive CD4+ T cells sorted from blood. The subset here: CD45RA+ positively selected. These receptors came from a woman aged 30 to 39 in good health.

The chain employs TRBV19 and TRBJ2-3; no definite D call. V shed 11 bases and J shed 4 bases, with 16 bases lying between them. The CDR3 is 13 residues long. CDR1 and CDR2 (germline): LNHDA, SQIVND (reference sequence). Here the CDR3 reads CASNHPSADTQYF. CDR3 DNA: TGTGCCTCAAACCACCCCTCAGCAGATACGCAGTATTTT.

This chain links TRBV15 with TRBJ2-7, with TRBD1 as a possible D gene (5 bases). The CDR3 is 16 amino acids. The V end was cut by 0 bases, the J end by 0 bases, with 12 bases between. Germline loops: CDR1 LNHNV, CDR2 YYDKDF (reference sequence). CDR3 nucleotide sequence: TGTGCCACCAGCAGAGAAGGGCAGGGTAGCTCCTACGAGCAGTACTTC. It yields the protein CATSREGQGSSYEQYF.

The chain links TRBV27 to TRBJ1-5; no clear D. Germline loops: CDR1 MNHEY, CDR2 SMNVEV (reference sequence). The CDR3 sequence is 14 residues long. V shed 6 bases and J shed 7 bases, with 16 bases lying between them. CDR3 DNA sequence: TGTGCCAGCAGATCGGACTCGAGGGCACAGCCCCAGCATTTT. Translation gives CASRSDSRAQPQHF.

The CDR3 protein is CASRTARVPTGELFF. The CDR3, as DNA: TGTGCCAGCAGAACAGCCAGGGTTCCCACCGGGGAGCTGTTTTTT. The chain has TRBV6-5 and TRBJ2-2, with D tentatively TRBD1 (5 bases). Germline V gene sequence: CDR1 MNHEY, CDR2 SVGAGI. The ends were cut back, 6 bases at V and 4 bases at J, with 15 bases in the middle. The CDR3 spans 15 residues.

The V gene is TRBV4-2, the J gene TRBJ2-1; 14 bases are a match to TRBD2. The V gene's germline CDR1 is LGHNA and CDR2 YNFKEQ. With V trimmed by 0 bases and J by 9 bases, 4 bases remained unmatched. The CDR3 has 16 residues. The CDR3, as DNA: TGTGCCAGCAGCCAAGATCACGGACTAGCGGGAGGTGAGCAGTTCTTC. Protein sequence: CASSQDHGLAGGEQFF.

The rearrangement joins TRBV28 to TRBJ2-1, with 9 bases fitting TRBD2. The CDR3 loop spans 16 amino acids. The germline CDR1 and CDR2 sequences are MDHEN and SYDVKM. The J segment lost 1 base and the V segment lost 6 bases, leaving 7 bases of the junction unmatched. In DNA, the CDR3 is TGTGCCAGCAGCAGAATTAGCGGGAGATCCTACAATGAGCAGTTCTTC. It is translated as CASSRISGRSYNEQFF. The full variable domain, with the rest looked up from reference TRBV28 and TRBJ2-1, is DVKVTQSSRYLVKRTGEKVFLECVQDMDHENMFWYRQDPGLGLRLIYFSYDVKMKEKGDIPEGYSVSREKKERFSLILESASTNQTSMYLCASSRISGRSYNEQFFGPGTRLTVL.

The CDR3 loop is CAISETGQGYQPQHF. The CDR3 nucleotides are TGTGCCATCAGTGAAACGGGACAGGGGTATCAGCCCCAGCATTTT. The chain links TRBV10-3 to TRBJ1-5; 10 nucleotides match TRBD1. With V trimmed by 3 bases and J by 5 bases, 4 bases remained unmatched. The germline CDR1 and CDR2 sequences are ENHRY and SYGVKD. The CDR3 runs 15 residues.

V usage is TRBV18 and J usage is TRBJ2-7; D remains unclear. Trimming took off 2 bases at V and 3 bases at J, with 8 bases between the two ends. Germline CDR1 reads KGHSH; CDR2 reads LQKENI. The CDR3 is made up of 13 amino acids. The CDR3 DNA is TGTGCCAGCTCACCATTTCCCAACTACGAGCAGTACTTC. Translation: CASSPFPNYEQYF.

The chain uses TRBV11-2 and TRBJ2-1; no reliable D call. The germline V gene encodes CDR1 SGHAT and CDR2 FQNNGV. Trimming left V 6 bases short and J 0 bases short, with 12 bases between. CDR3 size: 15 residues. CDR3 residues: CASRQDPSSYNEQFF. The CDR3 DNA sequence: TGTGCCAGCAGACAAGACCCTAGCTCCTACAATGAGCAGTTCTTC.

The chain is built from TRBV28 and TRBJ1-4; no reliable D call. V lost 9 bases and J lost 5, with 7 bases in between. In germline, CDR1 is MDHEN, CDR2 SYDVKM. CDR3 length equals 11 residues. The CDR3 here is CASLSNEKLFF. The CDR3, as DNA: TGTGCCAGTTTATCGAATGAAAAACTGTTTTTT.

The CDR3 sequence: CASSPGQGSYEQYF. Written as DNA, the CDR3 is TGTGCCAGCTCACCGGGACAGGGGTCATACGAGCAGTACTTC. This rearrangement joins TRBV18 to TRBJ2-5, with TRBD1 matching over 10 bases. The DNA end is a closer match to TRBJ2-7, so the J assignment may be wrong. Germline V gives CDR1 KGHSH, CDR2 LQKENI. This CDR3 spans 14 amino acids.

The chain combines TRBV28 with TRBJ2-1; 8 bases match TRBD1. Germline V gene sequence: CDR1 MDHEN, CDR2 SYDVKM. J lost 8 bases, V lost 4 bases, and 7 bases had no gene match. The CDR3 has 14 amino acids. CDR3 sequence: CASSSGQVLDEQFF. DNA for the CDR3: TGTGCCAGCAGTTCGGGACAGGTATTAGATGAGCAGTTCTTC.

The V gene is TRBV9, the J gene TRBJ2-5, with 7 bases fitting TRBD1. The CDR3 sequence is 16 residues long. Germline loops: CDR1 SGDLS, CDR2 YYNGEE. The V gene end was trimmed by 4 bases and the J gene end by 0 bases; junction bases not matched to a gene: 9. Here the CDR3 DNA reads TGTGCCAGCAGCCCTCGACAGGGTTCCTACCAAGAGACCCAGTACTTC. Translated, it gives CASSPRQGSYQETQYF.

In its sample, this clone was seen a few times. V and J are TRBV29-1 and TRBJ1-5; TRBD1 aligns across 7 bases. From germline, CDR1 is SQVTM and CDR2 ANQGSEA. With V trimmed by 6 bases and J by 5 bases, 4 bases remained unmatched. The CDR3 contains 12 residues. CDR3 coding DNA: TGCAGCGTAAGGACAGGCGATCAGCCCCAGCATTTT. It is translated as CSVRTGDQPQHF. The full variable domain, completed using reference TRBV29-1 and TRBJ1-5, is SAVISQKPSRDICQRGTSLTIQCQVDSQVTMMFWYRQQPGQSLTLIATANQGSEATYESGFVIDKFPISRPNLTFSTLTVSNMSPEDSSIYLCSVRTGDQPQHFGDGTRLSIL.

This chain uses TRBV5-1 with TRBJ2-7; D is unclear. Germline loops: CDR1 SGHRS, CDR2 YFSETQ. With 6 bases removed from V and 0 bases from J, the gap between germline ends came to 10 bases. The CDR3 sequence is 13 residues long. The CDR3 coding sequence is TGCGCCAGCAAAATTGAGAGCTCCTACGAGCAGTACTTC. Protein sequence: CASKIESSYEQYF.

V is TRBV7-9 and J is TRBJ1-3, with no clear D. Looked up from germline, CDR1 is SEHNR and CDR2 is FQNEAQ (reference sequence). The CDR3 contains 13 residues. V was trimmed by 1 base and J by 3 bases, leaving 4 bases between them. The CDR3 sequence: CASSLDNGNTIYF. CDR3 bases: TGTGCCAGCAGCTTAGACAATGGAAACACCATATATTTT. The full variable domain, with the rest looked up from reference TRBV7-9 and TRBJ1-3, is DTGVSQNPRHKITKRGQNVTFRCDPISEHNRLYWYRQTLGQGPEFLTYFQNEAQLEKSRLLSDRFSAERPKGSFSTLEIQRTEQGDSAMYLCASSLDNGNTIYFGEGSWLTVV.

This sequence joins TRBV11-2 and TRBJ1-3; D is unclear. Trimming removed 7 bases at V and 1 base at J, with 17 bases between. CDR1 is SGHAT and CDR2 is FQNNGV in the germline V gene. The CDR3 has 16 residues. CDR3: CASTRTYEGSGNTIYF. The CDR3 DNA reads TGTGCCAGCACCAGAACCTATGAAGGGTCTGGAAACACCATATATTTT.

The chain links TRBV9 to TRBJ2-1; TRBD2 matches at 7 bases. The CDR3 spans 15 residues. Trimming at V came to 0 bases and at J to 4 bases, leaving 4 bases not matched to a gene. Germline CDR1 and CDR2: SGDLS and YYNGEE. The CDR3 coding sequence is TGTGCCAGCAGCGTAGCACGGGAGGTATACAATGAGCAGTTCTTC. Protein: CASSVAREVYNEQFF.

V and J are TRBV6-1 and TRBJ2-3, with 10 bases lining up with TRBD2. The germline CDR1 and CDR2 sequences are MNHNS and SASEGT. The CDR3 has 15 residues. V was clipped by 0 bases and J by 8 bases; unmatched bases: 5. CDR3 nucleotides: TGTGCCAGCAGTGAAGCCGCCCGGACTAGCGGTACGCAGTATTTT. This encodes CASSEAARTSGTQYF.

A single count supports this clone. CDR3 sequence: CASSLGGPSLSNSIYF. The CDR3 region has the DNA TGTGCCAGCAGCTTGGGGGGACCAAGCCTATCTAACTCCATATATTTT. This chain links TRBV5-4 with TRBJ1-3; D may be TRBD1 (5 bases). Germline CDR1 and CDR2: SGHNT and YYREEE (reference sequence). This CDR3 comprises 16 residues. The germline V and J ends were trimmed by 0 bases and 11 bases, with 21 bases remaining between them.

The V and J genes are TRBV5-1 and TRBJ2-7, with D hard to call. The V end was cut by 0 bases, the J end by 0 bases, with 7 bases between. The CDR3 is 14 residues long. Germline CDR1 and CDR2: SGHRS and YFSETQ. CDR3: CASSLDRVSYEQYF. CDR3 coding DNA: TGCGCCAGCAGCTTGGATAGGGTCTCCTACGAGCAGTACTTC.

The chain couples TRBV7-7 to TRBJ1-1; TRBD1 agrees at 9 bases. Germline V CDR1 and CDR2: SSHAT, FNYEAQ (reference sequence). CDR3 length: 17 residues. V lost 5 bases and J lost 5; bases outside the gene matches: 15. The CDR3 sequence: CASSPPPWTGEGTEAFF. The CDR3 DNA sequence: TGTGCCAGCAGCCCACCCCCCTGGACAGGGGAGGGTACTGAAGCTTTCTTT.

This clone has only one observation. The chain uses TRBV7-9 and TRBJ1-1; 7 bases map to TRBD1. The V gene end was trimmed by 5 bases and the J gene end by 3 bases; junction bases not matched to a gene: 9. From germline, CDR1 is SEHNR and CDR2 FQNEAQ (reference sequence). CDR3 length: 15 residues. In nucleotides, the CDR3 is TGTGCCAGCAGCCCCGGCCCGACAGGGTACACTGAAGCTTTCTTT. It encodes CASSPGPTGYTEAFF.

The rearrangement joins TRBV6-5 to TRBJ2-3; 7 positions match TRBD1. The germline gives CDR1 MNHEY, CDR2 SVGAGI. CDR3 length: 15 residues. The V segment lost 1 base and the J segment 2 bases; nucleotides outside the gene matches: 3. DNA for the CDR3: TGTGCCAGCAGTTACTTGGGGACAGCCACAGATACGCAGTATTTT. Amino acids: CASSYLGTATDTQYF.

The chain uses TRBV5-1 and TRBJ1-1; D unresolved. Between the trimmed V and J ends, which lost 6 bases and 1 base, there was a span of 13 bases. Germline V gives CDR1 SGHRS, CDR2 YFSETQ. This CDR3 spans 14 amino acids. CDR3: CASTIAPPNTEAFF. The CDR3 DNA follows: TGCGCCAGCACCATTGCCCCTCCGAACACTGAAGCTTTCTTT.

Here the CDR3 reads CASSPYNRGPGSQTGNTIYF. CDR3 coding DNA: TGTGCCAGCAGTCCCTATAACCGCGGTCCAGGGAGTCAGACTGGAAACACCATATATTTT. V is TRBV28 and J is TRBJ1-3; perhaps TRBD1 as D (5 bases). There are 20 residues in the CDR3. The germline gives CDR1 MDHEN, CDR2 SYDVKM. Trimming stripped 5 bases from V and 2 bases from J, with 28 bases between.

This clone was observed once. The chain uses TRBV28 and TRBJ1-1; D call uncertain. Germline V gene sequence: CDR1 MDHEN, CDR2 SYDVKM. V was cut by 3 bases and J by 2 bases, with 13 bases left in between. The CDR3 runs to 15 residues. The CDR3 sequence: CASSLYYSGNTEAFF. CDR3 DNA: TGTGCCAGCAGTTTGTATTATAGTGGAAACACTGAAGCTTTCTTT.

CDR3 protein: CASSQGQGYSPLHF. The CDR3 DNA follows: TGTGCCAGCAGCCAGGGACAGGGTTATTCACCCCTCCACTTT. This chain links TRBV7-9 with TRBJ1-6; 9 nucleotides agree with TRBD1. V was pared by 5 bases and J by 8 bases, with 4 bases of the junction left unmatched. This CDR3 is 14 amino acids long. Germline CDR1 reads SEHNR; CDR2 reads FQNEAQ (reference sequence).